This T cell receptor (beta chain) stems from a study of shared T cell receptors in the human thymus. Here immunoSEQ multiplex PCR was the method, and the copy in TCRdb shows in-frame clones only, minus some. The table has some 400,000 clones, approximately 95% seen once. In regard to this clone: This sample includes further DNA sequences coding for the same CDR3.

The germline CDR1 and CDR2 sequences are MNHEY and SMNVEV (reference sequence). The CDR3 consists of 14 residues. Trimming shortened V by 2 bases and J by 0 bases, and 7 bases separated the two germline ends. This chain uses TRBV27 with TRBJ1-1; tentative D call: TRBD1 (6 bases). This clonotype was sampled from a human donor. Material for sequencing was thymocytes. CDR3 DNA sequence: TGTGCCAGCAGTTTAACAGGGCTGAACACTGAAGCTTTCTTT. This sequence encodes CASSLTGLNTEAFF.